One and the same sample provided the 5 T cell receptor beta chains below, sequenced in a study of blood T cell repertoires in COVID-19. Generated by immunoSEQ multiplex PCR, the TCRdb table keeps only in-frame clones and is missing some. The sample yields some 300,000 clones, around 86% seen once. Sequenced: peripheral blood. These receptors all stem from a man between 65 and 85 years old with acute or convalescent COVID-19.

The chain is built from TRBV6-2 or TRBV6-3 and TRBJ2-5; TRBD2 matches at 7 bases. V dropped 1 base and J dropped 5; count of bases not matched to a gene: 4. The CDR3 is 14 amino acids. Looked up from germline, CDR1 is MNHEY and CDR2 is SVGEGT. The CDR3 region is CASSYYGGWETQYF. DNA for the CDR3: TGTGCCAGCAGTTACTACGGGGGGTGGGAGACCCAGTACTTC.

The chain recombines TRBV7-8 with TRBJ2-7, with 7 bases that match TRBD1. The CDR3 loop spans 14 amino acids. The J segment lost 3 bases and the V segment lost 1 base, leaving 3 bases of the junction unmatched. Germline V gene lookup returns CDR1 SGHVS and CDR2 FQNEAQ. In DNA form, the CDR3 reads TGTGCCAGCAGCTTAGGGGACAGACTCTACGAGCAGTACTTC. Translating it yields CASSLGDRLYEQYF.

As concerns this clone: Different DNA sequences within this sample yield the same CDR3. The V and J genes are TRBV7-2 and TRBJ2-3; TRBD1 agrees at 9 bases. Germline lookup yields CDR1 SGHTA and CDR2 FQGNSA. The CDR3 is 15 amino acids. V lost 3 bases, J lost 3 bases, and 4 bases stayed unmatched. CDR3 sequence (DNA): TGTGCCAGCAGCTTCCGGGACAGGGATACAGATACGCAGTATTTT. This encodes CASSFRDRDTDTQYF.

CDR3: CASSKLAGGNHNEQFF. CDR3 nucleotides: TGCGCCAGCAGCAAACTAGCGGGAGGTAACCACAATGAGCAGTTCTTC. The chain employs TRBV5-1 and TRBJ2-1; 12 bases are a match to TRBD2. Trimming removed 4 bases from V and 5 bases from J; junction bases left unmatched: 7. The CDR3 consists of 16 residues. Germline CDR1 SGHRS, CDR2 YFSETQ.

Turning to this clone: One end of the junction fails to match germline, which may point to a read error. V and J are TRBV11-3 and TRBJ2-2, with 7 bases that match TRBD1. The CDR3 totals 15 residues. Germline loops: CDR1 SGHNT, CDR2 YENEEA. DNA for the CDR3: TGTGCCAGCAGCCTAGAGACAGGGACCACCGGGGAGCTGTTTTTT. This translates into CASSLETGTTGELFF.